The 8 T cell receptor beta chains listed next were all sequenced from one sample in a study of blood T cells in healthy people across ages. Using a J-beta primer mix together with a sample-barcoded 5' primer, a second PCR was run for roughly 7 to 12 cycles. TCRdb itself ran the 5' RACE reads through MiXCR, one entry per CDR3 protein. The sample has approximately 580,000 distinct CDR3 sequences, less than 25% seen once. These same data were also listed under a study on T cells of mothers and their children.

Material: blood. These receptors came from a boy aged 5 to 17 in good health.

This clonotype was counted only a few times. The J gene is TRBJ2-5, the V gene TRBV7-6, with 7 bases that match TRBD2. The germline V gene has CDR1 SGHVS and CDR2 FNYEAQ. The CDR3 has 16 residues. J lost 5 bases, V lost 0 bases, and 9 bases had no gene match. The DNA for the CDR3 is TGTGCCAGCAGCTTAGCGGGGGGGTTTAATACGGAGACCCAGTACTTC. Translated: CASSLAGGFNTETQYF.

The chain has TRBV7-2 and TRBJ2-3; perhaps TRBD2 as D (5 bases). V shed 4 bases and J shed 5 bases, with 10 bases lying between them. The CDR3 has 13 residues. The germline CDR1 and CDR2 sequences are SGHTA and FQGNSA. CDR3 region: CASSSGVEDTQYF. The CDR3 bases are TGTGCCAGCAGCTCCGGGGTGGAAGATACGCAGTATTTT.

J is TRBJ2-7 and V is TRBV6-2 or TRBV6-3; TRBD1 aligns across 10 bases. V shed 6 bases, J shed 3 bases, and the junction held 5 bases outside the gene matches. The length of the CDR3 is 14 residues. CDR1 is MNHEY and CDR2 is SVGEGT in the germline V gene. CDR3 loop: CASRDRDRGYEQYF. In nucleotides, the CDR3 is TGTGCCAGCAGAGACCGGGACAGGGGCTACGAGCAGTACTTC.

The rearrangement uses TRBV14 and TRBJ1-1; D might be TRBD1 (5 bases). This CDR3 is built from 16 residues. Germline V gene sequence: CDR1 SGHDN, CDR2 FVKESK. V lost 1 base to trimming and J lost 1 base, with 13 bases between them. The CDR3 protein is CASSQAGGRWNTEAFF. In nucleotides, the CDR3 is TGTGCCAGCAGCCAAGCCGGGGGAAGGTGGAACACTGAAGCTTTCTTT.

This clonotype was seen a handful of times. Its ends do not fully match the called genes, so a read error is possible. The CDR3 spells CASSDRITDTQYF. The DNA for the CDR3 is TGTGCTAGCAGCGACCGAATAACAGATACGCAGTATTTT. V gene TRBV7-7 combines with J gene TRBJ2-3; unclear D gene. Germline V gives CDR1 SSHAT, CDR2 FNYEAQ (reference sequence). The CDR3 extends over 13 amino acids.

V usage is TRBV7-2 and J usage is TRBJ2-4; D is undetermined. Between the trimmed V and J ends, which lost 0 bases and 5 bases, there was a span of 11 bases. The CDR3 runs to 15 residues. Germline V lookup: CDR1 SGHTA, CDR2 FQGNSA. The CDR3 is CASSLAGLVQNIQYF. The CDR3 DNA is TGTGCCAGCAGCTTAGCGGGCCTAGTGCAAAACATTCAGTACTTC.

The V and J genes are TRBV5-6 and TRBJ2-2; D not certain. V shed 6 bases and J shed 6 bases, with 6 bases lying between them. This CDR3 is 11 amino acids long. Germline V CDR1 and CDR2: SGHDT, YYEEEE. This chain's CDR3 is CASTWAGELFF. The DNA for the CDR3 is TGTGCCAGCACTTGGGCCGGGGAGCTGTTTTTT.

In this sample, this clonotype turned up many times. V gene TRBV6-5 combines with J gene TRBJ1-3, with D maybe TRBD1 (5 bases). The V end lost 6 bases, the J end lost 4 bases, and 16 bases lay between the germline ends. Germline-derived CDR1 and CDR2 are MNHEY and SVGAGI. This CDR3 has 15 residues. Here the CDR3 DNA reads TGTGCCAGCAGCTTCAGGGATCCGGAGGGAAACACCATATATTTT. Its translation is CASSFRDPEGNTIYF.